The T cell receptor beta chain described here comes from a study of blood T cells in healthy people across ages. V shed 1 base and J shed 8 bases, with 10 bases lying between them. The germline gives CDR1 SGHRS, CDR2 YFSETQ. This CDR3 has 13 residues. A second PCR, run for roughly 7 to 11 cycles, used a sample-barcoded 5' primer plus a J-beta primer mix. TCRdb re-analysed the 5' RACE reads in MiXCR, keeping a single row per CDR3 protein. The table includes approximately 800,000 distinct CDR3 sequences, around 62% detected once. This receptor was identified in a man younger than 40 in good health. The chain couples TRBV5-1 to TRBJ2-1; no reliable D call. The sequenced sample consisted of blood. The CDR3 bases are TGCGCCAGCAGCTTGCCGAGTATGGATGAGCAGTTCTTC. It encodes CASSLPSMDEQFF.